This T cell receptor beta chain came from a study of T-cell memory formation after mild COVID-19. 5'RACE with constant-segment primers yielded barcoded, UMI-tagged TCR alpha and TCR beta cDNA libraries. TCRdb re-analysed the 5' RACE reads in MiXCR, keeping a single row per CDR3 protein. The data hold roughly 150,000 distinct CDR3 sequences, with 14% observed a single time. Trimming took off 6 bases at V and 3 bases at J, with 6 bases between the two ends. Germline loops: CDR1 LNHNV, CDR2 YYDKDF (reference sequence). The CDR3 length is 12 residues. With regard to this clonotype: Its antigen remains unidentified.

Findings of the study overall: Contracting clones, day 15 to 85, had balanced CD4/CD8, and later expanders favored CD4+.

Sequencing was performed on PBMCs or a T cell subset sorted from them (not recorded which). The source is an adult woman who had mild COVID-19 (a few samples of this study predate the infection). Cell type and time point are not known. The chain employs TRBV15 and TRBJ2-1, with unresolved D. The CDR3 region is CATRNSYNEQFF. The CDR3 DNA reads TGTGCCACCAGGAACAGCTACAATGAGCAGTTCTTC.